This T cell receptor (beta chain) stems from a study of Graves' ophthalmopathy and Graves' hyperthyroidism. With 2 bases removed from V and 3 bases from J, the gap between germline ends came to 8 bases. The CDR3 contains 14 residues. CDR1 and CDR2 (germline): MNHEY, SVGAGI. New diagnoses, under 2 months' duration, and ages 18 to 65 characterized the hyperthyroidism patients. Clinical symptoms and serum thyroxine were used for diagnosis; TRAb, thyroid ultrasound and orbital computed tomography were also relied on. Amplified TCR beta CDR3 regions were obtained using RNA transcripts as template. An opening RT-PCR round employed HTBI primers and preceded a second-round multiplex PCR. TCRdb reprocessed the multiplex PCR reads via MiXCR and lists one record per CDR3 protein. The sample includes just over 600,000 distinct CDR3 sequences, roughly 20% of them seen just once.

The sequencing sample was made of peripheral blood. The gene calls are TRBV6-5 and TRBJ1-5; weak D call: TRBD1 (5 bases). This TCR came from a woman younger than 35 with stable Graves' hyperthyroidism. Some clones in this sample may be carry-over from other donors' samples. CDR3 DNA sequence: TGTGCCAGCAGTTACAAGGGGCACAATCAGCCCCAGCATTTT. It yields the protein CASSYKGHNQPQHF.